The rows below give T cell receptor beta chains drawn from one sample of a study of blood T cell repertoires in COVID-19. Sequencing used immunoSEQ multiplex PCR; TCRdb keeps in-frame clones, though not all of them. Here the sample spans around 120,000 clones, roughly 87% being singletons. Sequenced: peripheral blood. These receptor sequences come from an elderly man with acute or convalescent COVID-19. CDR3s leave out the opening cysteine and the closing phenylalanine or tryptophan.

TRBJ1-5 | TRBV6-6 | ASRRDGGISNQPQH
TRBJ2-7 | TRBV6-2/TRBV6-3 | ASSPNRDRGRGYEQY
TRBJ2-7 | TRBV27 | ASRRTIGYEQY
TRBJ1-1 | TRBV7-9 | ASSRQGQFKVEAF
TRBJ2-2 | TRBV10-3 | ATARAGELF
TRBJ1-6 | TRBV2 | ASSEADRVGSPLH
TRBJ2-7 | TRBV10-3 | AISPTGGSYEQY
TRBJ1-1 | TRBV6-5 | ASSFTGEGTEAF
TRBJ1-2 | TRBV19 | ASSSSQGSSGGYT
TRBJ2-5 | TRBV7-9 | ASRPKIGQPIQETQY
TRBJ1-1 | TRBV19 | ASTKSLNRVGRMNTEAF
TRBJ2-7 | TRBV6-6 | ASSLSGFNEQY
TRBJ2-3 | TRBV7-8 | ASSLEGGASTDTQY
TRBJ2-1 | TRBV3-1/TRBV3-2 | ASTGTSGGAPNEQF
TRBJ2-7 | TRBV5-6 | ASSLVGGNEQY
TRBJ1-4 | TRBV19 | ASSIGLVGEKLF
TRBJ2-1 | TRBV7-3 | ASSSSGTSHGNEQF
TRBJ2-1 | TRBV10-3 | AISGTGGPNEQF
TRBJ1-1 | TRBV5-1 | ASSVQGQNTEAF
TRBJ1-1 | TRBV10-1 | ASSTGGTEAF
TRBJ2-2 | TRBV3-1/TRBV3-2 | ASRLAGGDTGELF
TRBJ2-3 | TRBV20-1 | SASLLARPQDTQY
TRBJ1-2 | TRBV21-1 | ASSTQDRALDGYT
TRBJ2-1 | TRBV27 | ASSTGYNEQF
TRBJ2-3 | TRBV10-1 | ASSPWGSGSEGVSTDTQY
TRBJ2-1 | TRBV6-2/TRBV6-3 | ASSYLASEYNEQF